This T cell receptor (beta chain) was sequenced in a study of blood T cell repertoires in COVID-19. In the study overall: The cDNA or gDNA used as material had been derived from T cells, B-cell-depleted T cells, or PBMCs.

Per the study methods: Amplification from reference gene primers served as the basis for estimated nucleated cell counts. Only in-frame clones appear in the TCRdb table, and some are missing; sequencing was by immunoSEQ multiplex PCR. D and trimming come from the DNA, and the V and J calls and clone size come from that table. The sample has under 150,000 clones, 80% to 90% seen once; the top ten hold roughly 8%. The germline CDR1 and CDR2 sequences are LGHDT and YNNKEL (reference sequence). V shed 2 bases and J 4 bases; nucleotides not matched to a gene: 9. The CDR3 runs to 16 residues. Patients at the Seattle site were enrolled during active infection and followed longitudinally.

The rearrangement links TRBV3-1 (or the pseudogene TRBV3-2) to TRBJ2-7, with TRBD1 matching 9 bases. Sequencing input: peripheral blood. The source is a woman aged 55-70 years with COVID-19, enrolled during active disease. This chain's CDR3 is CASSQFTGGAGYEQYF. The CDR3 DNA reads TGTGCCAGCAGCCAATTCACAGGGGGCGCTGGTTACGAGCAGTACTTC.